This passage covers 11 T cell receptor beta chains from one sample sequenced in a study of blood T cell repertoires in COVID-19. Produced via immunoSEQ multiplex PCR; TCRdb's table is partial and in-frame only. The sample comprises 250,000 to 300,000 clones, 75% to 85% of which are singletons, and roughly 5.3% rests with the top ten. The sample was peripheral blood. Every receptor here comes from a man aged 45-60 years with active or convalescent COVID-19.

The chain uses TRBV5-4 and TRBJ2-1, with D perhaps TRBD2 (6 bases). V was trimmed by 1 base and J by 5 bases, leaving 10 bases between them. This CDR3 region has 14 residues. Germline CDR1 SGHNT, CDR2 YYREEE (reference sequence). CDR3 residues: CASSLRGTDNEQFF. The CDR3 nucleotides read TGTGCCAGCAGCTTGCGCGGGACCGACAATGAGCAGTTCTTC.

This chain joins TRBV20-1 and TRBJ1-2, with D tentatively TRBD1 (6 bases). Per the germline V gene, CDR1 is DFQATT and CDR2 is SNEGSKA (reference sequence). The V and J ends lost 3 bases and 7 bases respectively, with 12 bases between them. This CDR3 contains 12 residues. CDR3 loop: CSASSGGGGYTF. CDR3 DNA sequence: TGCAGTGCTAGTTCTGGGGGCGGTGGCTACACCTTC.

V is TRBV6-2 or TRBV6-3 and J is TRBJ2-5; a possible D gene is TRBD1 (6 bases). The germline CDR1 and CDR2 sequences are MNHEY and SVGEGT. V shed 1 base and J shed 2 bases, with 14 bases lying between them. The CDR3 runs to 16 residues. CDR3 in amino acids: CASSYFRGTGQETQYF. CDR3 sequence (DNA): TGTGCCAGCAGTTACTTCCGGGGCACAGGGCAAGAGACCCAGTACTTC.

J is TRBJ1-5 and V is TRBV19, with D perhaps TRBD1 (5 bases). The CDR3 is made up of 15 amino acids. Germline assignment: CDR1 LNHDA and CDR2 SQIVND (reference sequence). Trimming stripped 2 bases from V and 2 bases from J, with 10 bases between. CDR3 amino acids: CASSIWRGGNQPQHF. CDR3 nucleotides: TGTGCCAGTAGTATATGGAGGGGCGGCAATCAGCCCCAGCATTTT.

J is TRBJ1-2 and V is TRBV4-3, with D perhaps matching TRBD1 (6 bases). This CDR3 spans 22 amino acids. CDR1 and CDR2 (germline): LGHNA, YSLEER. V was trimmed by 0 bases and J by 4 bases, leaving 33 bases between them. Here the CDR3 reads CASSQENSIPWTAYLPPYGYTF. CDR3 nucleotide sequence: TGCGCCAGCAGCCAAGAGAATTCAATACCTTGGACAGCTTACCTACCCCCCTATGGCTACACCTTC.

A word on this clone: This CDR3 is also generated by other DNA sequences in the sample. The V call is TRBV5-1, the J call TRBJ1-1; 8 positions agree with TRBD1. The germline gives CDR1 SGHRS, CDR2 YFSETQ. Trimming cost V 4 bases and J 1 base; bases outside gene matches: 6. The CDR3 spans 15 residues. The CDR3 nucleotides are TGCGCCAGCAGCCCCCGGACAGGGCCGAACACTGAAGCTTTCTTT. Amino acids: CASSPRTGPNTEAFF. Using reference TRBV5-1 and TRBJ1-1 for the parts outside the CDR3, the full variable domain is KAGVTQTPRYLIKTRGQQVTLSCSPISGHRSVSWYQQTPGQGLQFLFEYFSETQRNKGNFPGRFSGRQFSNSRSEMNVSTLELGDSALYLCASSPRTGPNTEAFFGQGTRLTVV.

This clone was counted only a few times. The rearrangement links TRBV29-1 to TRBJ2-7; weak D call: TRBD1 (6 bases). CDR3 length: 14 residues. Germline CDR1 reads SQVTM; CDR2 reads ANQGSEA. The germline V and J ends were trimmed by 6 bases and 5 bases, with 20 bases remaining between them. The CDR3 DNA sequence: TGCAGCGTAGGGACCGGTACAGGGAAGAACGAGCAGTACTTC. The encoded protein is CSVGTGTGKNEQYF.

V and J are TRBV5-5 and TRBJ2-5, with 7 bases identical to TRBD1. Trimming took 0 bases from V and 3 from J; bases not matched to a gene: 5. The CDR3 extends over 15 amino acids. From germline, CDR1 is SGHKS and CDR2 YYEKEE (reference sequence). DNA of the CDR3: TGTGCCAGCAGCTTGGTCCACAGGGGTAAAGAGACCCAGTACTTC. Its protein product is CASSLVHRGKETQYF.

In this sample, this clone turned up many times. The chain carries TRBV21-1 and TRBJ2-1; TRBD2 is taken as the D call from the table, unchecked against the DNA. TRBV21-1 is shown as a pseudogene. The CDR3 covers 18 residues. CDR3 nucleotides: TGTGCCAGCAGCAACGGGACTAGCGGGAGGGCCTTCTACAATGAGCAGTTCTTC. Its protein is CASSNGTSGRAFYNEQFF.

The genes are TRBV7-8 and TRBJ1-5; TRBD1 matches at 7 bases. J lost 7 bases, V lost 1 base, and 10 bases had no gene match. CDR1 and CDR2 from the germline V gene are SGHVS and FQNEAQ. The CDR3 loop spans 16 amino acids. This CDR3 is CASSLETTGRLQPQHF. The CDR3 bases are TGTGCCAGCAGCTTAGAAACGACAGGGAGATTGCAGCCCCAGCATTTT.

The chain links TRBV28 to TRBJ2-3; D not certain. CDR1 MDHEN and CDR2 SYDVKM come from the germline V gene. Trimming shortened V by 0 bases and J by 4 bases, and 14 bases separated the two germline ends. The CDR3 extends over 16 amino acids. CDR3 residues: CASSLWSPRKADTQYF. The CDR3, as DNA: TGTGCCAGCAGTTTATGGAGCCCGAGAAAAGCAGATACGCAGTATTTT.